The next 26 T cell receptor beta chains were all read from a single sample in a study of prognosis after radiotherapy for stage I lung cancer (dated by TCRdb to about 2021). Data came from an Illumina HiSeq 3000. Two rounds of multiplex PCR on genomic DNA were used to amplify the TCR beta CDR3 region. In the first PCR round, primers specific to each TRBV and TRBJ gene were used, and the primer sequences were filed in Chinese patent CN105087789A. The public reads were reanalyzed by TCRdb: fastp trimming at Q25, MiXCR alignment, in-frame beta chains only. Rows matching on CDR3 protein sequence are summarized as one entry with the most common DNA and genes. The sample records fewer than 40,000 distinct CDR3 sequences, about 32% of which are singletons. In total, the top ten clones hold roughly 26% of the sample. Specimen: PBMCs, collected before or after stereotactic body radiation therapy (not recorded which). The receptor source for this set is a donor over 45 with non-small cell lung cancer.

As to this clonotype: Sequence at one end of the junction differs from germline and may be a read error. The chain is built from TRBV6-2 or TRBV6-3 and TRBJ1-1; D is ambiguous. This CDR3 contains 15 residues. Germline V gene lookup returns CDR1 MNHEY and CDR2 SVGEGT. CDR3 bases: TGCGCCAGCAGTTACCCAGGTTCACAGAACACTGAAGCTTTCTTT. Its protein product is CASSYPGSQNTEAFF.

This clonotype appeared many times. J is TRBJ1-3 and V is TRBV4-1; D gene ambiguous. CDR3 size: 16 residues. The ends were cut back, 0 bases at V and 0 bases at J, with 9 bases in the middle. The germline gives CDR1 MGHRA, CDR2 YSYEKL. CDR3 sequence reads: CASSQDPATSGNTIYF. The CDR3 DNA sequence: TGCGCCAGCAGCCAAGATCCGGCTACCTCTGGAAACACCATATATTTT.

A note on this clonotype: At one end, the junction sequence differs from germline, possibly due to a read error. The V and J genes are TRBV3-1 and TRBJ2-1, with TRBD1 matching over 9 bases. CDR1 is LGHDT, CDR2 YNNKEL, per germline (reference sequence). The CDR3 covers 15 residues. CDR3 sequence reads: CASRQEGQGYNEQFF. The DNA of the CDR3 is TGTGCCAGCAGACAAGAGGGACAGGGCTACAATGAGCAGTTCTTC.

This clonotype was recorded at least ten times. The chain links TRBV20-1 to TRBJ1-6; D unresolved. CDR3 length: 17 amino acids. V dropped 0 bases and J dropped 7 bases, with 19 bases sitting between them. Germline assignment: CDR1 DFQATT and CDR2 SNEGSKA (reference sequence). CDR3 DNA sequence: TGCAGTGCTAGAGATCAAAGGGAAGGCCCGGGGAATTCACCCCTCCACTTT. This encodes CSARDQREGPGNSPLHF.

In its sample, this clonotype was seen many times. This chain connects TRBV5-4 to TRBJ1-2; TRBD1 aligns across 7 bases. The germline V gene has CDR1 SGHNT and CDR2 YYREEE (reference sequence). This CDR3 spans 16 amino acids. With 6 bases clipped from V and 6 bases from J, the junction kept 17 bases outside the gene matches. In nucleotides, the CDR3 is TGTGCCAGCACCACTTTCAGACAGACAGGGAGGGATGGCTACACCTTC. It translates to CASTTFRQTGRDGYTF.

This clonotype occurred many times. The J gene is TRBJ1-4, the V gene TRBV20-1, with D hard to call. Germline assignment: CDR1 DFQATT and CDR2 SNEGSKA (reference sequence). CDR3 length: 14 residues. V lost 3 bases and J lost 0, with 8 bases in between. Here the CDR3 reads CSASTPATNEKLFF. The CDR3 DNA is TGCAGTGCTAGCACGCCTGCAACTAATGAAAAACTGTTTTTT.

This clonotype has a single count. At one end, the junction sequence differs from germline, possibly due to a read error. The CDR3 spells CASTKGEGPYEQYF. The DNA of the CDR3 is TGTGCAAGCACTAAAGGCGAAGGTCCCTACGAGCAGTACTTC. The chain links TRBV6-2 or TRBV6-3 to TRBJ2-7, with D hard to call. CDR1 is MNHEY, CDR2 SVGEGT, per germline. CDR3 length: 14 amino acids.

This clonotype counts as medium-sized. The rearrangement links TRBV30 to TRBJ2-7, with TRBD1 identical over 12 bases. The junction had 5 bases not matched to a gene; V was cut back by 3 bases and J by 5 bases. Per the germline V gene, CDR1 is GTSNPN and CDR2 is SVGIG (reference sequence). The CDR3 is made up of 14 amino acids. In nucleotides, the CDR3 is TGTGCCTGGAGAAAGGGGACAGGGGGCCACGAGCAGTACTTC. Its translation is CAWRKGTGGHEQYF.

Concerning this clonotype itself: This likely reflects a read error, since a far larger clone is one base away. The CDR3 DNA reads TGTGCCAGCAGACTAGCGGGTTACTCAAGCAAAGATACGCAGTATTTT. It is translated as CASRLAGYSSKDTQYF. The chain recombines TRBV6-4 with TRBJ2-3, with 9 bases identical to TRBD2. The CDR3 sequence is 16 residues long. CDR1 MRHNA and CDR2 SNTAGT come from the germline V gene.

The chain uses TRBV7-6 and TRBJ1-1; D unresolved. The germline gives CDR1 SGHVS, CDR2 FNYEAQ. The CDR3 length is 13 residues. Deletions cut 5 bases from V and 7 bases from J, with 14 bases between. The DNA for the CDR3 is TGTGCCAGCAGCCCCGGCCCTCGGAGTGAAGCTTTCTTT. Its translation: CASSPGPRSEAFF.

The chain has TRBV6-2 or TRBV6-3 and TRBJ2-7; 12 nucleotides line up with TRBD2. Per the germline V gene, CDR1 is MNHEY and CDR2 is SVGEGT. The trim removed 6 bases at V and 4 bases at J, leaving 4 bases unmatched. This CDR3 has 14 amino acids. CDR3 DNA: TGTGCCAGCAGACCCCTAGCGGGAGGGTACGAGCAGTACTTC. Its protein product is CASRPLAGGYEQYF.

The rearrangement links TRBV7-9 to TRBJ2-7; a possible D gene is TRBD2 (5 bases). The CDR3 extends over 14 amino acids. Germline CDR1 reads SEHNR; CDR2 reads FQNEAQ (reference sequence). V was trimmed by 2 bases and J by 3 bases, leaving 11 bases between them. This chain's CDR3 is CASSLTGIHYEQYF. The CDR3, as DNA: TGTGCCAGCAGCTTAACGGGGATCCACTACGAGCAGTACTTC.

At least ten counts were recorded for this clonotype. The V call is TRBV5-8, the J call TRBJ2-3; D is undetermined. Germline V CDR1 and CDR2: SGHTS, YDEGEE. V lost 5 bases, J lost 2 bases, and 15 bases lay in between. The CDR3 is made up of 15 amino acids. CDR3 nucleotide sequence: TGTGCCAGCAGTCTTGGACGGCCGAACACAGATACGCAGTATTTT. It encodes CASSLGRPNTDTQYF.

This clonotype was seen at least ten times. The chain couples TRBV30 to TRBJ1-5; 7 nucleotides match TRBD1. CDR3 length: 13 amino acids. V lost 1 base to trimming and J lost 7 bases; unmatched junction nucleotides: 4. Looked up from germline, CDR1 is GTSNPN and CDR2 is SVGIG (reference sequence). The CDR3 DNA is TGTGCCTGGAGTGGGACAGGAGGGCAGCCCCAGCATTTT. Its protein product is CAWSGTGGQPQHF. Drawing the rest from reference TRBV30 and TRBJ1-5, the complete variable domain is SQTIHQWPATLVQPVGSPLSLECTVEGTSNPNLYWYRQAAGRGLQLLFYSVGIGQISSEVPQNLSASRPQDRQFILSSKKLLLSDSGFYLCAWSGTGGQPQHFGDGTRLSIL.

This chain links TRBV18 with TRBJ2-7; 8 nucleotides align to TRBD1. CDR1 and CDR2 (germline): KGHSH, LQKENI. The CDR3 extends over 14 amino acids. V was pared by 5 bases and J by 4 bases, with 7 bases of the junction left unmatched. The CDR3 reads CASSSRTGKYEQYF. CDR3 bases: TGTGCCAGCTCATCGAGGACAGGGAAATACGAGCAGTACTTC.

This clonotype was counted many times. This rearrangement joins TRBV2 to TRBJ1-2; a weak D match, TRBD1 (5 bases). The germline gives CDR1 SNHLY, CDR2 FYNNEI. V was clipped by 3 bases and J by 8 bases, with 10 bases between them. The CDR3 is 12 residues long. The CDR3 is CASSERGNGYTF. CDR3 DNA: TGTGCCAGCAGTGAGAGGGGTAACGGCTACACCTTC. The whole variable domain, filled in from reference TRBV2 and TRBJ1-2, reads EPEVTQTPSHQVTQMGQEVILRCVPISNHLYFYWYRQILGQKVEFLVSFYNNEISEKSEIFDDQFSVERPDGSNFTLKIRSTKLEDSAMYFCASSERGNGYTFGSGTRLTVV.

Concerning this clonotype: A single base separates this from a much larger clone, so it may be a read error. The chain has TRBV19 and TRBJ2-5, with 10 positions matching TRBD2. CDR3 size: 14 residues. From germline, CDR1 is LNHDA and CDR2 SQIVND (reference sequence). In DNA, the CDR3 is TGTGCCAGTAGTATGAGCGGGAGGGAGGAGACCAAGTACTTC. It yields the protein CASSMSGREETKYF.

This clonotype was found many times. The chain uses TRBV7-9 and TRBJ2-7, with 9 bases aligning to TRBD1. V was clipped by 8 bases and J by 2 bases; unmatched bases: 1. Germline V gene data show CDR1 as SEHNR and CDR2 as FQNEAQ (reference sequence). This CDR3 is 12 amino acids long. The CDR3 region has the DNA TGTGCCAGCGGACAGGGGCCCTACGAGCAGTACTTC. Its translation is CASGQGPYEQYF.

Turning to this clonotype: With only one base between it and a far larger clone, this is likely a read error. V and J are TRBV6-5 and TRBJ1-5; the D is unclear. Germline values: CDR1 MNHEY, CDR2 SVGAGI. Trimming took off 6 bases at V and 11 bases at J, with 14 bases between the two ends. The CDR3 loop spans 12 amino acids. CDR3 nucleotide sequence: TGTGCCAGCAGCCAGAGGGTCATGGCCCAGCATTTT. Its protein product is CASSQRVMAQHF.

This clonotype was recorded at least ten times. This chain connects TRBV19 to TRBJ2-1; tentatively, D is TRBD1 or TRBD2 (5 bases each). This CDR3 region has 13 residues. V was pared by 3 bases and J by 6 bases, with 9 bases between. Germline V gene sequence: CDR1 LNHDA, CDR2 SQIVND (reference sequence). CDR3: CASSITGLNEQFF. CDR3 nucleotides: TGTGCCAGTAGTATTACAGGACTCAATGAGCAGTTCTTC.

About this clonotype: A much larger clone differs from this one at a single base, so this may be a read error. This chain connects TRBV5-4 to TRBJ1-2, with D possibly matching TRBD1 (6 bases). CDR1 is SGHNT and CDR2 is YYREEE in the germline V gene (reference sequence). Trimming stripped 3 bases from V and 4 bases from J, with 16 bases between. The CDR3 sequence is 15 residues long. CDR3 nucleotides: TGTGCCAGCAGCTCGTCGACAGGCTGTGGCTATGGCTACACCTTC. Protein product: CASSSSTGCGYGYTF.

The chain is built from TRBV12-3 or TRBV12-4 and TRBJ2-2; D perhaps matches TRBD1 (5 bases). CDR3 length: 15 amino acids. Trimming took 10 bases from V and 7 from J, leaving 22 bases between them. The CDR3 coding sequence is TGTGCCAACAGGCCCCAGTGTGCAGGTGGCGGGGAGCTGTTTTTT. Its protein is CANRPQCAGGGELFF.

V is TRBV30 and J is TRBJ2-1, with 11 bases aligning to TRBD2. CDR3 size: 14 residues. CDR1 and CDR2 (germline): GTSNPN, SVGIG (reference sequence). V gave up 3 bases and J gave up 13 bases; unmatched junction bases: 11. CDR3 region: CAWRPGLAAGAQFF. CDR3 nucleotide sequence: TGTGCCTGGAGGCCGGGACTAGCGGCAGGGGCTCAGTTCTTC.

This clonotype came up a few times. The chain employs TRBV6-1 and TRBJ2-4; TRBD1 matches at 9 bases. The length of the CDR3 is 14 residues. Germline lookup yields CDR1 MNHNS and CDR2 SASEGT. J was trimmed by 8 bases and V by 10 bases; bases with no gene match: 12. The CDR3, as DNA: TGTGCCACTGCCCGTAGGGACAGGGAGGACATTCAGTACTTC. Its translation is CATARRDREDIQYF.

Here the CDR3 DNA reads TGTGCCAGCCTACAATACGGGCAGGTGATCTCCTACGAGCAGTACTTC. Translated: CASLQYGQVISYEQYF. This rearrangement joins TRBV6-1 to TRBJ2-7; no definite D call. Germline-derived CDR1 and CDR2 are MNHNS and SASEGT. Between the trimmed V and J ends, which lost 8 bases and 0 bases, there was a span of 20 bases. CDR3 length: 16 amino acids.

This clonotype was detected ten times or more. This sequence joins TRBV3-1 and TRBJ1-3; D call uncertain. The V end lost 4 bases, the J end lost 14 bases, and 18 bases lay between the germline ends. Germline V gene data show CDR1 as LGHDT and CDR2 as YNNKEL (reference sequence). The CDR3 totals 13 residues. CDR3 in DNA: TGTGCCAGCAGCCCTCACAGAAGCGGTACCCTATATTTT. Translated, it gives CASSPHRSGTLYF.